This T cell receptor beta chain derives from a study of graft-versus-host responses after intestinal transplantation. Study summary: Every recipient underwent anti-thymocyte globulin induction, then tacrolimus and steroids for roughly three years. Study outcomes and limitations: The study associated peak circulating GvH clone levels with early post-transplant HvG declines. Some GvH clones appeared in ileal mucosa or blood before recipient bone marrow.

Germline V gene lookup returns CDR1 SNHLY and CDR2 FYNNEI. The V and J ends lost 1 base and 6 bases respectively, with 13 bases between them. The CDR3 consists of 14 residues. Here immunoSEQ multiplex PCR was the method, and the copy in TCRdb shows in-frame clones only, minus some. The sample shows 100,000 to 120,000 clones, just over 90% of them seen only once. On this clone itself: Its antigen remains unidentified.

This clonotype was obtained from a human donor who received an intestinal transplant. The chain joins TRBV2 to TRBJ2-7; no clear D. Specimen: unstimulated CD8+ T cells sorted from spleen or lymph node cells, collected before intestinal transplant. CDR3 coding DNA: TGTGCCAGCAGTGAAGGAAATAGTTCGGGCGAGCAGTACTTC. As protein: CASSEGNSSGEQYF.